This T cell receptor beta chain stems from a study of T cell repertoires in cytomegalovirus infection. Overall study context: Public TCR beta signatures marked donors with CMV infection and the matching HLA. General study points: Cumulative public TCR beta family frequency identified CMV carriers with the relevant HLA. CMV-specific TCR beta clonotypes restricted by HLA-C dominated the ex vivo response.

Via MiXCR, TCRdb re-called the reads, giving one row per CDR3 protein. The sample holds about 150,000 distinct CDR3 sequences, around 20% seen once. This clonotype was counted between two and nine times. Its cognate antigen is unknown. In germline, CDR1 is MNHEY, CDR2 SVGEGT. After removal of 6 bases from V and 4 bases from J, the junction contained 7 bases not matched to a gene. The CDR3 sequence is 14 residues long. The chain employs TRBV6-2 or TRBV6-3 and TRBJ2-3; 7 positions agree with TRBD2. The receptor's source is a human donor in good health (CMV status not recorded). Some clones in this sample may be carry-over from other donors' samples. The specimen sequenced was PBMCs. The CDR3 here is CASRPRTSSDTQYF. The CDR3 nucleotides read TGTGCCAGCAGACCCCGGACTAGTTCAGATACGCAGTATTTT.